These T cell receptor beta chains were read from a single sample in a study of lymphopenia after photon versus proton radiotherapy. Measured with immunoSEQ multiplex PCR; TCRdb has only the in-frame clones, and not every one. The sample has roughly 32,000 clones; approximately 95% are singletons. The sequences come from peripheral blood, collected from a patient treated with photon-based radiotherapy. These receptors all come from a woman aged 45-65 years with cholangiocarcinoma. The CDR3 runs from the conserved cysteine through the conserved F or W. The D gene is left open where the match is weak. Rows give clone size only sometimes, using once, few, many, or a class for an expanded clone.

V	J	D	size	CDR3	DNA
TRBV6-5	TRBJ1-1	-	once	CASSYNGGENTEAFF	TGTGCCAGCAGTTATAACGGGGGGGAGAACACTGAAGCTTTCTTT
TRBV19	TRBJ1-2	TRBD1	once	CASSTTGGGYGYTF	TGTGCCAGTAGCACTACAGGGGGCGGGTATGGCTATACCTTC
TRBV12-5	TRBJ1-1	-	-	CASGSPGDTEAFF	TGTGCTAGTGGCTCTCCAGGGGACACTGAAGCTTTCTTT
TRBV19	TRBJ2-2	-	-	CASSIERVTGELFF	TGTGCCAGTAGTATAGAGAGGGTCACCGGGGAGCTGTTTTTT
TRBV18	TRBJ2-5	-	-	CASSPMLGPRAQYF	TGTGCCAGCTCACCTATGCTGGGGCCAAGGGCCCAGTACTTC
TRBV10-3	TRBJ1-2	TRBD1	-	CAITPGQGLGYTF	TGTGCCATCACCCCGGGACAGGGGCTTGGCTACACCTTC
TRBV5-1	TRBJ2-7	-	-	CASSSDWGNRDALYEQYF	TGCGCCAGCAGCTCCGATTGGGGAAACAGGGACGCTCTCTACGAGCAGTACTTC
TRBV9	TRBJ1-3	-	-	CASSVGIGNTIYF	TGTGCCAGCAGCGTAGGGATTGGAAACACCATATATTTT
TRBV12-5	TRBJ2-5	TRBD2	-	CASGLGGLRGQETQYF	TGTGCTAGTGGCTTGGGGGGGTTGAGGGGCCAGGAGACCCAGTACTTC
TRBV7-8	TRBJ2-3	-	-	CASSSNFGPGTDTQYF	TGTGCCAGCAGCTCAAATTTTGGGCCGGGCACAGATACGCAGTATTTT
TRBV10-1	TRBJ1-1	-	-	CASSQNGLNTEAFF	TGCGCCAGCAGTCAAAATGGACTCAACACTGAAGCTTTCTTT
TRBV5-1	TRBJ2-3	TRBD2	-	CASSFQRGSTDTQYF	TGCGCCAGCAGCTTCCAGCGGGGAAGCACAGATACGCAGTATTTT
TRBV28	TRBJ1-2	-	-	CASSLSGLGYGYTF	TGTGCCAGCAGTTTATCCGGGTTGGGCTATGGCTACACCTTC
TRBV30	TRBJ1-6	-	-	CAWSSRQYNSPLHF	TGTGCCTGGAGTTCCCGACAGTACAATTCACCCCTCCACTTT
TRBV9	TRBJ2-7	-	-	CASSAGQGLPYEQYF	TGTGCCAGCAGCGCTGGGCAGGGCCTCCCCTACGAGCAGTACTTC